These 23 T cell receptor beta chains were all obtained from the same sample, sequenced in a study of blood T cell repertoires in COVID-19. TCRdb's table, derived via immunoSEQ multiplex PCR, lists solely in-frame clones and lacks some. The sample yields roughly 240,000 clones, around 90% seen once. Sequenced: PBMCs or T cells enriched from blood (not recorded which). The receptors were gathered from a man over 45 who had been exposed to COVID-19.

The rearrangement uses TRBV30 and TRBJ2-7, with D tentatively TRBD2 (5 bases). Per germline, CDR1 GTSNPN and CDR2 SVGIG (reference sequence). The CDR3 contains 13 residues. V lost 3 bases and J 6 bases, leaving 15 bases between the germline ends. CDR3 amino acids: CAWRENGNREQYF. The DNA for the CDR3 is TGTGCCTGGAGGGAAAACGGGAATCGCGAGCAGTACTTC.

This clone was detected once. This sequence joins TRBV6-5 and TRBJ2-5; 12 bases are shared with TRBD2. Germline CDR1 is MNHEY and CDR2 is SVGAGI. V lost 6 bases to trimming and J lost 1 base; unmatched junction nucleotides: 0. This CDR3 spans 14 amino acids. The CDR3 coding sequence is TGTGCCAGCAGGACTAGCGGGGGCCAAGAGACCCAGTACTTC. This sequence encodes CASRTSGGQETQYF.

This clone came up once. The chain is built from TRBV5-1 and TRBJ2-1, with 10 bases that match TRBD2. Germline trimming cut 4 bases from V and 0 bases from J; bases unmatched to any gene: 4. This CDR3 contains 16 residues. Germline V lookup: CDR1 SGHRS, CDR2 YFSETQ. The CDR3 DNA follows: TGCGCCAGCAGCGCTTTAGCGGGGGGCTCCTACAATGAGCAGTTCTTC. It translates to CASSALAGGSYNEQFF. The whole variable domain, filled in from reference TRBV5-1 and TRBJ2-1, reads KAGVTQTPRYLIKTRGQQVTLSCSPISGHRSVSWYQQTPGQGLQFLFEYFSETQRNKGNFPGRFSGRQFSNSRSEMNVSTLELGDSALYLCASSALAGGSYNEQFFGPGTRLTVL.

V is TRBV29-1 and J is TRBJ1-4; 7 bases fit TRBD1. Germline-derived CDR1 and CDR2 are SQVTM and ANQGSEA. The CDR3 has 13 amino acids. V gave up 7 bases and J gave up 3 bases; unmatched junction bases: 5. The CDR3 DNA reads TGCAGCGCCGCCGGGACAGCTAATGAAAAACTGTTTTTT. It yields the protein CSAAGTANEKLFF.

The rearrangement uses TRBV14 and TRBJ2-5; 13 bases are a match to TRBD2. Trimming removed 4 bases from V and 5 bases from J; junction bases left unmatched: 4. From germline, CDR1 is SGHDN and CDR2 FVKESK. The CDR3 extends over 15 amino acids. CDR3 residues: CASSLGLAGVETQYF. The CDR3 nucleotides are TGTGCCAGCAGCCTTGGACTAGCGGGAGTGGAGACCCAGTACTTC.

The DNA for the CDR3 is TGTGCCAGCAGCTTAGCGAGGACAGGGAATCAGCCCCAGCATTTT. It yields the protein CASSLARTGNQPQHF. This sequence joins TRBV7-2 and TRBJ1-5, with 8 bases identical to TRBD1. Trimming removed 0 bases from V and 4 bases from J; junction bases left unmatched: 2. The CDR3 totals 15 residues. The V gene's germline CDR1 is SGHTA and CDR2 FQGNSA.

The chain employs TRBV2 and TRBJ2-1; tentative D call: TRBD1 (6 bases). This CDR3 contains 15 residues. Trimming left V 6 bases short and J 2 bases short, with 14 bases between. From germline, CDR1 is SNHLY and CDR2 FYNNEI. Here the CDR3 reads CASRLGQTAYNEQFF. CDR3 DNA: TGTGCCAGCAGATTAGGACAGACAGCCTACAATGAGCAGTTCTTC.

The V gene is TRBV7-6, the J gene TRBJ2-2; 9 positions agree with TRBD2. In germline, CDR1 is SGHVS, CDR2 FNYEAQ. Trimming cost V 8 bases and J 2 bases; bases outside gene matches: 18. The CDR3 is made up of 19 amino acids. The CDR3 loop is CASYGLAGGSYLNTGELFF. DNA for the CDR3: TGTGCCAGCTACGGTTTGGCGGGAGGGTCCTACCTTAACACCGGGGAGCTGTTTTTT.

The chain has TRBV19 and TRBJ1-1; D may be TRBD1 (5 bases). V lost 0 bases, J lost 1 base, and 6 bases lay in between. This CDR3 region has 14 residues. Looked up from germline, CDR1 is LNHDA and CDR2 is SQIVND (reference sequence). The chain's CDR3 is CASSIETGNTEAFF. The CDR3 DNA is TGTGCCAGTAGTATAGAAACAGGGAACACTGAAGCTTTCTTT. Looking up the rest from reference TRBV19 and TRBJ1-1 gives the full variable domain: DGGITQSPKYLFRKEGQNVTLSCEQNLNHDAMYWYRQDPGQGLRLIYYSQIVNDFQKGDIAEGYSVSREKKESFPLTVTSAQKNPTAFYLCASSIETGNTEAFFGQGTRLTVV.

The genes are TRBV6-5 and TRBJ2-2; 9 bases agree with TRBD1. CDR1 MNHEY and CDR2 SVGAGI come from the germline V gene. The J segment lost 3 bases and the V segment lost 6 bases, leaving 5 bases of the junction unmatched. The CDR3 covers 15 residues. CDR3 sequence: CASRTGGADTGELFF. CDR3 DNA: TGTGCCAGCAGGACAGGGGGTGCGGACACCGGGGAGCTGTTTTTT.

CDR3 in DNA: TGCGCCAGCAGCTTGAGTAGGACAGACTTCTATGGCTACACCTTC. Protein product: CASSLSRTDFYGYTF. This sequence joins TRBV5-1 and TRBJ1-2; possible D gene TRBD1, 6 bases. This CDR3 is built from 15 residues. Germline CDR1 reads SGHRS; CDR2 reads YFSETQ. Trimming removed 1 base at V and 4 bases at J, with 14 bases between.

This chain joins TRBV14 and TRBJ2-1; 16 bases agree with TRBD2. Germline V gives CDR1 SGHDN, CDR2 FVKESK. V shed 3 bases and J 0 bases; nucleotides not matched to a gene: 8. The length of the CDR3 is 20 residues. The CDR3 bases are TGTGCCAGCAGCCACCACGGGACTAGCGGGGGGGCGAGCTCCTACAATGAGCAGTTCTTC. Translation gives CASSHHGTSGGASSYNEQFF.

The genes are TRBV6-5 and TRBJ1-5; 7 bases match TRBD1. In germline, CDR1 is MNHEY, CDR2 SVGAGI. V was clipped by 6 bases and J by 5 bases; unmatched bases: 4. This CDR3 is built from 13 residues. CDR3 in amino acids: CASRGTEYQPQHF. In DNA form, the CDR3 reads TGTGCCAGCAGGGGGACAGAGTATCAGCCCCAGCATTTT.

Here the CDR3 reads CASSSRDRVGNQPQHF. The CDR3 DNA sequence: TGTGCCAGCAGCTCGCGGGACAGGGTGGGGAATCAGCCCCAGCATTTT. The rearrangement uses TRBV7-2 and TRBJ1-5; the match to TRBD1 covers 9 bases. J lost 4 bases, V lost 4 bases, and 8 bases had no gene match. The CDR3 runs to 16 residues. Germline-derived CDR1 and CDR2 are SGHTA and FQGNSA.

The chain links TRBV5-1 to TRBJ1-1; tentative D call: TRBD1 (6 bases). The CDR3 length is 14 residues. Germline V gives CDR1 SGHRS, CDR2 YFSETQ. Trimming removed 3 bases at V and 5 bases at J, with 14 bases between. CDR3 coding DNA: TGCGCCAGCAGCTCGACCAGGGGTAGGACTGAAGCTTTCTTT. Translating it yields CASSSTRGRTEAFF.

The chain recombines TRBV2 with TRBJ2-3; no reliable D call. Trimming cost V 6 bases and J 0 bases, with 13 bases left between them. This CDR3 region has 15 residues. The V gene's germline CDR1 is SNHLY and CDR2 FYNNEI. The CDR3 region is CASRETGTSTDTQYF. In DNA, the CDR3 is TGTGCCAGCAGGGAAACGGGTACTAGCACAGATACGCAGTATTTT.

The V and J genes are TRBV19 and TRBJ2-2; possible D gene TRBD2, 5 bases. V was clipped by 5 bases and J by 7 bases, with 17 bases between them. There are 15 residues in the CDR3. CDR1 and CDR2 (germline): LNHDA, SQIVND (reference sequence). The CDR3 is CASSESRVGIGELFF. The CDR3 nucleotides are TGTGCCAGTAGTGAGTCACGGGTCGGGATCGGGGAGCTGTTTTTT.

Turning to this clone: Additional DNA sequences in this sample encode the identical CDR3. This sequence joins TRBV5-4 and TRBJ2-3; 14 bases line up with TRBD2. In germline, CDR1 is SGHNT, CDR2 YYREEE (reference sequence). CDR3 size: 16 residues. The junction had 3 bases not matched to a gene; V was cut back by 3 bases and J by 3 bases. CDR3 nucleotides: TGTGCCAGCAGCTCCGGACTAGCGGGGGGTACAGATACGCAGTATTTT. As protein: CASSSGLAGGTDTQYF.

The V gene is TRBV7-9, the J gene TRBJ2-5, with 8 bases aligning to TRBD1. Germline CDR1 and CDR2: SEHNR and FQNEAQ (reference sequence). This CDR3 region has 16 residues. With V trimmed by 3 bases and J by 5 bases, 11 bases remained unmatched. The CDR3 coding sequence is TGTGCCAGCAGCTTTTACAGGGGGGCCGGAGGGGAGACCCAGTACTTC. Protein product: CASSFYRGAGGETQYF.

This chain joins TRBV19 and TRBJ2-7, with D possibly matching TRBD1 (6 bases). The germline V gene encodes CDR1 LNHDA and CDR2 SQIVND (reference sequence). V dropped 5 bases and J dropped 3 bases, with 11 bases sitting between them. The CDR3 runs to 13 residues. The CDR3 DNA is TGTGCCAGTAGTGAGGGGGAATACTACGAGCAGTACTTC. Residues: CASSEGEYYEQYF.

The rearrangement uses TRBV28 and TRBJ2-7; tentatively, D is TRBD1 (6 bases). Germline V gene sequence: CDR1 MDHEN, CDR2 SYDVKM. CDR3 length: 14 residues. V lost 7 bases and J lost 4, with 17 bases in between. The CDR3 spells CASKTTGTLYEQYF. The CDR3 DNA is TGTGCCAGCAAAACAACAGGGACATTATACGAGCAGTACTTC.

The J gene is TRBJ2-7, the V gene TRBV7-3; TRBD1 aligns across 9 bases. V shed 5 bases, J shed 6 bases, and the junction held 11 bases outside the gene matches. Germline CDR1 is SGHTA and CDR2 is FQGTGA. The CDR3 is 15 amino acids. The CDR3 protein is CASSLSDRGTREQYF. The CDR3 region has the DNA TGTGCCAGCAGCCTCAGCGACAGGGGGACTCGCGAGCAGTACTTC.

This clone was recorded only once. The CDR3 here is CASTTGGRGTEAFF. The DNA for the CDR3 is TGTGCCAGCACCACGGGGGGGCGCGGTACTGAAGCTTTCTTT. The chain couples TRBV6-5 to TRBJ1-1, with D possibly TRBD1 on 6 matching bases. The CDR3 has 14 amino acids. From germline, CDR1 is MNHEY and CDR2 SVGAGI. V lost 7 bases to trimming and J lost 5 bases, with 17 bases between them.